Reported below is one TCR beta chain. The antigen it recognizes is unknown. One base away there is no much larger clone; base qualities are not given. The data were obtained in a study of blood T cell repertoires in COVID-19 (dated by TCRdb to the early 2020s). A note on the overall study: Collaborator samples came from the United States, Italy and Spain and covered acute and convalescent phases of COVID-19. The prospective study material was composed of cDNA or gDNA derived from T cells, B-cell-depleted T cells, or PBMCs. Deeply sampled blood TCRbeta repertoires from subjects exposed to, actively infected with, or recovered from COVID-19 were included in the dataset. A freely available public database, intended as a resource for researchers studying the immune response to SARS-CoV-2, is where the repertoires were released. Samples came from the ongoing ImmuneRACE study (first 160 participants) plus 1,254 subjects from 6 global collaborators. Nearly every sample came with metadata listing a de-identified subject ID, COVID-19 status, age in years and sex. Where HLA class I and class II types were available, the types were taken from metadata supplied by the sample provider, not from assay-based typing. Findings and caveats that apply to the study as a whole: Clinical and demographic metadata were provided uncurated, with the amount varying by source and participant.

The collaborating institutions used their own protocols to collect whole blood in K2EDTA tubes. Collaborator samples were shipped for TCRbeta analysis as frozen whole blood, isolated PBMCs, or DNA extracted from either sample type. TCRbeta CDR3 regions were amplified from genomic DNA by means of the immunoSEQ Assay, a bias-controlled multiplex PCR. Turning to the authors' computational methods: The number of nucleated cells in each sample was estimated from the amplification of reference gene primers within the assay. Sequence reads were collapsed and filtered to measure the absolute abundance of every unique TCRbeta CDR3 rearrangement. For each sample, productive Simpson clonality was calculated as the square root of Simpson's diversity index across productive rearrangements. The table was pulled from immuneACCESS by TCRdb, which kept in-frame rearrangements only. Such tables lose some clones; where checked, under half of the loss comes from unresolved V genes, and the rest has no known cause. V and J calls and clone size are those listed in that table; D and trimming were worked out from the DNA. The sample contains 180,000 or so clones, approximately 89% of them found a single time. Roughly 8.2% of the sample belongs to the ten largest clones.

The germline ends are 16 bases apart after V is trimmed by 3 bases and J by 1 base. For CDR1 and CDR2, the germline V gene (reference sequence) lists LNHDA and SQIVND. Its CDR3 holds 17 amino acids, cysteine through phenylalanine. Just the 51-base CDR3 DNA is kept, in frame starting at base 1. The sequenced sample was peripheral blood. The origin of this receptor is a woman aged 55-69 years with acute or convalescent COVID-19. The V gene is TRBV19 and the J gene is TRBJ1-5; the D gene assignment is ambiguous. This receptor carries the CDR3 CASSMSSRGGSNQPQHF. The DNA is as follows: TGTGCCAGTAGTATGTCCTCTAGAGGTGGAAGCAATCAGCCCCAGCATTTT.